This T cell receptor beta chain was documented in a study of blood T cell repertoires in COVID-19. Exposed volunteers were people who met a COVID-19 case within 2 weeks before study entry. Data came from immunoSEQ multiplex PCR; TCRdb stores just in-frame clones and leaves some out. The top ten clones hold just over 1% of a sample with 330,000 or so clones, about 90% of them seen once. Sequenced: PBMCs or T cells enriched from blood (not recorded which). The receptor was isolated from a woman between 25 and 40 years old who had been exposed to COVID-19.

CDR3 sequence reads: CASNPSGTVRHQPQHF. CDR3 coding DNA: TGTGCCAGCAACCCTTCCGGGACAGTCAGACATCAGCCCCAGCATTTT. This rearrangement joins TRBV27 to TRBJ1-5; 7 bases line up with TRBD1. CDR3 length equals 16 residues. Germline V gene sequence: CDR1 MNHEY, CDR2 SMNVEV (reference sequence). After removal of 7 bases from V and 5 bases from J, the junction contained 14 bases not matched to a gene.